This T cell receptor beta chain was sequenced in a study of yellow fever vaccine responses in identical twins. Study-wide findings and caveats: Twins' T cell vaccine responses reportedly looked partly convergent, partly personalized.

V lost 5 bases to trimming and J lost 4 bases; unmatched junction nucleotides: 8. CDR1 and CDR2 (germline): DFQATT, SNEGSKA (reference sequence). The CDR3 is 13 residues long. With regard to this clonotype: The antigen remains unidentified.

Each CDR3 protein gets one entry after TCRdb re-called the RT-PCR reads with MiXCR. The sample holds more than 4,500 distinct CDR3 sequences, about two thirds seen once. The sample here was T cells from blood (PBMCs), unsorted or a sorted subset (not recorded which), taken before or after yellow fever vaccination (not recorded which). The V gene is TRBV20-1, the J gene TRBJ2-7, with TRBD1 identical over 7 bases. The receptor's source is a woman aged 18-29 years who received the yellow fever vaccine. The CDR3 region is CSAEPGQKYEQYF. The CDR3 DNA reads TGCAGTGCTGAACCGGGACAGAAATACGAGCAGTACTTC.